The 21 T cell receptor beta chains given below trace back to one sample, sequenced in a study of cytomegalovirus exposure and HLA in healthy donors. PCR amplification relied on 60 Vbeta primers (plus 13 Jbeta primers). This table comes from immunoSEQ multiplex PCR, and its TCRdb copy is limited to in-frame clones, with some not included. There are 140,000 or so clones in the sample; 76% occur only once, and 1.5% to 2% lies in the top ten. Material for sequencing was PBMCs. These receptors all stem from a woman in her thirties or forties in good health and CMV-seronegative.

The chain links TRBV11-2 to TRBJ2-7; tentatively, D is TRBD1 (5 bases). Germline assignment: CDR1 SGHAT and CDR2 FQNNGV. V was shortened by 0 bases and J by 5 bases, with 29 bases between the two germline ends. There are 20 residues in the CDR3. In DNA, the CDR3 is TGTGCCAGCAGCTTAGATCGGTCTTTCAGGCTGGTAAGGGGTCAGGACGAGCAGTACTTC. Residues: CASSLDRSFRLVRGQDEQYF. The whole variable domain, remainder taken from reference TRBV11-2 and TRBJ2-7, is EAGVAQSPRYKIIEKRQSVAFWCNPISGHATLYWYQQILGQGPKLLIQFQNNGVVDDSQLPKDRFSAERLKGVDSTLKIQPAKLEDSAVYLCASSLDRSFRLVRGQDEQYFGPGTRLTVT.

V and J are TRBV9 and TRBJ1-6; 7 positions agree with TRBD1. Germline V gene lookup returns CDR1 SGDLS and CDR2 YYNGEE. The CDR3 length is 14 residues. The J segment lost 15 bases and the V segment lost 3 bases, leaving 12 bases of the junction unmatched. This CDR3 reads CASSAIRDSRLLHF. The CDR3, as DNA: TGTGCCAGCAGCGCAATCCGGGACAGCCGGCTCCTCCACTTT.

This chain uses TRBV10-2 with TRBJ2-7; TRBD1 aligns across 7 bases. J gave up 2 bases and V 7 bases, and 8 bases lay outside the gene matches. The CDR3 spans 14 residues. From germline, CDR1 is WSHSY and CDR2 SAAADI. The CDR3 nucleotides read TGCGCCAGCACTCAGACAGGGCCCACCTACGAGCAGTACTTC. This encodes CASTQTGPTYEQYF.

The rearrangement uses TRBV11-3 and TRBJ2-3; 7 bases fit TRBD2. The J segment lost 0 bases and the V segment lost 3 bases, leaving 3 bases of the junction unmatched. The CDR3 loop spans 15 amino acids. The germline CDR1 and CDR2 sequences are SGHNT and YENEEA. CDR3: CASSFGGGSTDTQYF. CDR3 DNA sequence: TGTGCCAGCAGCTTTGGGGGGGGTAGCACAGATACGCAGTATTTT.

The chain is built from TRBV7-9 and TRBJ2-3; TRBD1 aligns across 7 bases. J gave up 5 bases and V 3 bases, and 2 bases lay outside the gene matches. Looked up from germline, CDR1 is SEHNR and CDR2 is FQNEAQ (reference sequence). The CDR3 is 13 amino acids. The CDR3 bases are TGTGCCAGCAGCTTCGCAGGGGGAGATACGCAGTATTTT. As protein: CASSFAGGDTQYF. Looking up the rest from reference TRBV7-9 and TRBJ2-3 gives the full variable domain: DTGVSQNPRHKITKRGQNVTFRCDPISEHNRLYWYRQTLGQGPEFLTYFQNEAQLEKSRLLSDRFSAERPKGSFSTLEIQRTEQGDSAMYLCASSFAGGDTQYFGPGTRLTVL.

This sequence joins TRBV5-1 and TRBJ2-2; 8 bases map to TRBD2. The junction had 11 bases not matched to a gene; V was cut back by 3 bases and J by 4 bases. CDR1 and CDR2 (germline): SGHRS, YFSETQ. The CDR3 is 17 amino acids. The CDR3 protein is CASSSVWEAGATGELFF. The CDR3 DNA reads TGCGCCAGCAGCTCGGTATGGGAAGCGGGAGCCACCGGGGAGCTGTTTTTT.

The chain has TRBV27 and TRBJ2-5; 11 bases are a match to TRBD2. CDR1 is MNHEY and CDR2 is SMNVEV in the germline V gene (reference sequence). V lost 6 bases, J lost 2 bases, and 5 bases stayed unmatched. The CDR3 is 15 residues long. This CDR3 reads CASSTRLAGQETQYF. As DNA, the CDR3 is TGTGCCAGCAGCACAAGACTAGCGGGGCAAGAGACCCAGTACTTC.

J is TRBJ1-1 and V is TRBV11-2; D remains unclear. CDR3 length: 13 amino acids. Trimming shortened V by 0 bases and J by 5 bases, and 7 bases separated the two germline ends. Germline loops: CDR1 SGHAT, CDR2 FQNNGV. The CDR3: CASSLDTGTEAFF. The CDR3 bases are TGTGCCAGCAGCTTAGATACGGGAACTGAAGCTTTCTTT.

The chain couples TRBV4-2 to TRBJ2-7; 7 bases align to TRBD1. From germline, CDR1 is LGHNA and CDR2 YNFKEQ. The CDR3 consists of 15 residues. V lost 2 bases and J lost 6; bases outside the gene matches: 10. The CDR3 DNA follows: TGTGCCAGCAGCCAAATGACAGGGTGGACATTCGAGCAGTACTTC. Translating gives CASSQMTGWTFEQYF.

V gene TRBV7-6 combines with J gene TRBJ2-3; 9 nucleotides match TRBD2. J was trimmed by 1 base and V by 4 bases; bases with no gene match: 21. The CDR3 has 21 residues. CDR1 and CDR2 (germline): SGHVS, FNYEAQ. CDR3 region: CASSSQPWREGRTTRTDTQYF. In DNA, the CDR3 is TGTGCCAGCAGCTCCCAACCCTGGCGGGAGGGCAGAACCACCCGCACAGATACGCAGTATTTT. The full variable domain, rest sourced from reference TRBV7-6 and TRBJ2-3, is GAGVSQSPRYKVTKRGQDVALRCDPISGHVSLYWYRQALGQGPEFLTYFNYEAQQDKSGLPNDRFSAERPEGSISTLTIQRTEQRDSAMYRCASSSQPWREGRTTRTDTQYFGPGTRLTVL.

The rearrangement uses TRBV18 and TRBJ1-6, with 10 positions matching TRBD1. J gave up 9 bases and V 3 bases, and 8 bases lay outside the gene matches. CDR1 and CDR2 (germline): KGHSH, LQKENI. The CDR3 loop spans 16 amino acids. This CDR3 is CASSPSGTGVFSPLHF. In DNA, the CDR3 is TGTGCCAGCTCACCCTCCGGGACAGGGGTCTTTTCACCCCTCCACTTT.

This clone has a handful of counts. The chain uses TRBV19 and TRBJ2-2, with D perhaps TRBD1 (5 bases). CDR3 length: 14 amino acids. CDR1 LNHDA and CDR2 SQIVND come from the germline V gene (reference sequence). V was shortened by 7 bases and J by 7 bases, with 16 bases between the two germline ends. The CDR3, as DNA: TGTGCCAGTACTACAGGTCGAATGGGCGGGGAGCTGTTTTTT. Translation: CASTTGRMGGELFF.

V usage is TRBV4-1 and J usage is TRBJ1-2; perhaps TRBD1 as D (6 bases). Trimming took off 1 base at V and 3 bases at J, with 9 bases between the two ends. CDR1 MGHRA and CDR2 YSYEKL come from the germline V gene. The CDR3 loop spans 14 amino acids. The CDR3 DNA reads as TGCGCCAGCAGCCAAGCAGGGGCTGACTATGGCTACACCTTC. It translates to CASSQAGADYGYTF.

The rearrangement joins TRBV4-1 to TRBJ1-5; a weak D match, TRBD1 (6 bases). Germline V gene data show CDR1 as MGHRA and CDR2 as YSYEKL. The CDR3 contains 15 residues. V was cut by 0 bases and J by 6 bases, with 12 bases left in between. CDR3 protein: CASSQDRGKIQPQHF. The CDR3, as DNA: TGCGCCAGCAGCCAAGACAGGGGAAAGATTCAGCCCCAGCATTTT.

The V and J genes are TRBV2 and TRBJ1-2; 9 bases line up with TRBD1. Germline loops: CDR1 SNHLY, CDR2 FYNNEI. The junction had 8 bases not matched to a gene; V was cut back by 6 bases and J by 6 bases. The CDR3 loop spans 14 amino acids. CDR3 sequence: CASSAWTGEDGYTF. CDR3 nucleotide sequence: TGTGCCAGCAGCGCTTGGACAGGGGAGGATGGCTACACCTTC. Using reference TRBV2 and TRBJ1-2 for the parts outside the CDR3, the full variable domain is EPEVTQTPSHQVTQMGQEVILRCVPISNHLYFYWYRQILGQKVEFLVSFYNNEISEKSEIFDDQFSVERPDGSNFTLKIRSTKLEDSAMYFCASSAWTGEDGYTFGSGTRLTVV.

The rearrangement links TRBV7-6 to TRBJ2-7; TRBD1 matches at 7 bases. The CDR3 has 13 amino acids. Looked up from germline, CDR1 is SGHVS and CDR2 is FNYEAQ. Trimming at V came to 1 base and at J to 8 bases, leaving 5 bases not matched to a gene. CDR3 residues: CASSLGEQGKQYF. The CDR3 bases are TGTGCCAGCAGCTTAGGTGAACAGGGGAAGCAGTACTTC.

V is TRBV10-2 and J is TRBJ1-5, with 8 nucleotides matching TRBD1. The CDR3 covers 17 residues. V gave up 4 bases and J gave up 2 bases; unmatched junction bases: 10. CDR1 WSHSY and CDR2 SAAADI come from the germline V gene. This chain's CDR3 is CASSGQGRFFGNQPQHF. CDR3 sequence (DNA): TGCGCCAGCAGTGGACAGGGGAGGTTTTTCGGCAATCAGCCCCAGCATTTT.

CDR3 DNA sequence: TGCGCCAGCAGCTTGGATCCGGACACCGGGGAGCTGTTTTTT. Residues: CASSLDPDTGELFF. The chain uses TRBV5-1 and TRBJ2-2; D uncertain. The germline V gene encodes CDR1 SGHRS and CDR2 YFSETQ. V lost 0 bases and J lost 3, with 6 bases in between. The CDR3 runs to 14 residues.

V and J are TRBV7-7 and TRBJ2-2; 10 nucleotides align to TRBD1. CDR3 length: 16 amino acids. Germline lookup yields CDR1 SSHAT and CDR2 FNYEAQ (reference sequence). The V segment lost 5 bases and the J segment 6 bases; nucleotides outside the gene matches: 9. For the CDR3, the DNA is TGTGCCAGCAGCCCCAACCGGGACAGGGGATCCGGGGAGCTGTTTTTT. Protein: CASSPNRDRGSGELFF.

V is TRBV5-1 and J is TRBJ2-7; 7 positions agree with TRBD1. The length of the CDR3 is 14 residues. Germline V CDR1 and CDR2: SGHRS, YFSETQ. The ends lost 4 bases at V and 3 bases at J; junction bases unmatched: 7. The CDR3 protein is CASSGSTGDYEQYF. The CDR3 DNA reads as TGCGCCAGCAGCGGATCAACAGGGGACTACGAGCAGTACTTC.

The chain recombines TRBV5-1 with TRBJ2-3; TRBD2 aligns across 10 bases. Losses at the gene ends were 4 bases for V and 0 bases for J; bases not matched to a gene: 11. The CDR3 totals 18 residues. Germline CDR1 reads SGHRS; CDR2 reads YFSETQ. The DNA of the CDR3 is TGCGCCAGCAGCGGTCTAGCGGGGGCCTTCACTAGCACAGATACGCAGTATTTT. This gives the protein CASSGLAGAFTSTDTQYF.